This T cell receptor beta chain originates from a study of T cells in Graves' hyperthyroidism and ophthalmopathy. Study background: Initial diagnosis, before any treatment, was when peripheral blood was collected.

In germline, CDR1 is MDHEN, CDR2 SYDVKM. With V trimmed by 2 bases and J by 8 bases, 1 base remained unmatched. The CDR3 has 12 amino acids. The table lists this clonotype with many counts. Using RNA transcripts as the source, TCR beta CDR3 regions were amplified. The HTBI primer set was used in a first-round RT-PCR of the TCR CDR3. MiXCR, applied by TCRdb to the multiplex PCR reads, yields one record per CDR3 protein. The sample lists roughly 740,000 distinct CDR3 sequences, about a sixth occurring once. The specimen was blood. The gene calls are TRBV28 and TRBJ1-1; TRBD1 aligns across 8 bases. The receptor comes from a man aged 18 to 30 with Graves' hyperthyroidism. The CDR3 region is CASSLGDREAFF. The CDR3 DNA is TGTGCCAGCAGTTTAGGGGACAGGGAAGCTTTCTTT.